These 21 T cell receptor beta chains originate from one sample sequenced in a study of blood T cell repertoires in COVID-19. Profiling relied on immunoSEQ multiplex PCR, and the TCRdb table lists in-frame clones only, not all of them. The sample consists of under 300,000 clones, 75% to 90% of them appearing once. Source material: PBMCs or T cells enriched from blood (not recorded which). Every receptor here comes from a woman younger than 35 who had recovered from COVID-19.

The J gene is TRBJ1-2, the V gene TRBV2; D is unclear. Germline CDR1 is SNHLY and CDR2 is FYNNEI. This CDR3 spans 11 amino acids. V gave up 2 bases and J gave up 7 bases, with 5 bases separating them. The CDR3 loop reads CASSESGGYTF. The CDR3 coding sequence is TGTGCCAGCAGTGAATCGGGTGGCTACACCTTC.

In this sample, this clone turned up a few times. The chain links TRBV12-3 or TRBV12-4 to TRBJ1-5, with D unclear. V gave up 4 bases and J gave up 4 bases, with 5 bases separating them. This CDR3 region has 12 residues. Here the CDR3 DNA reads TGTGCCAGCAGTTATCAGAATCAGCCCCAGCATTTT. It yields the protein CASSYQNQPQHF.

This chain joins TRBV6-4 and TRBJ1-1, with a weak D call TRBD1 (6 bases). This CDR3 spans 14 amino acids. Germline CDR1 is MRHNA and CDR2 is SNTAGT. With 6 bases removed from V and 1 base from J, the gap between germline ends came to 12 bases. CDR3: CASREQGENTEAFF. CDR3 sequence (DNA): TGTGCCAGCAGGGAACAGGGAGAGAACACTGAAGCTTTCTTT.

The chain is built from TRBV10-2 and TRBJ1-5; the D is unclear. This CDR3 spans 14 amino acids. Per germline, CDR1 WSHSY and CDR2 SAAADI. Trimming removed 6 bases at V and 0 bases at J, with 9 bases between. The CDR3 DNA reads TGCGCCAGCAGGAACGTCTATAGCAATCAGCCCCAGCATTTT. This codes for CASRNVYSNQPQHF.

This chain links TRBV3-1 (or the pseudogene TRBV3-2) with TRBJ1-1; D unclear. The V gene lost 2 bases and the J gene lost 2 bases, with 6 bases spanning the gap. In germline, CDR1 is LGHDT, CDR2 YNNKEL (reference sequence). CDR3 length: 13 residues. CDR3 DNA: TGTGCCAGCAGCCAACCGTTTAACACTGAAGCTTTCTTT. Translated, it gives CASSQPFNTEAFF.

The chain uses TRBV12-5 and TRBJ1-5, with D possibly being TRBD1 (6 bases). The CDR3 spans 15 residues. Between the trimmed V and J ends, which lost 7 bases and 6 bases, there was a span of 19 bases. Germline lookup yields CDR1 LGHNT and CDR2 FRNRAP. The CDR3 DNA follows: TGTGCTAGTGATGGGGGAGGGGGGCTTGTTCAGCCCCAGCATTTT. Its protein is CASDGGGGLVQPQHF.

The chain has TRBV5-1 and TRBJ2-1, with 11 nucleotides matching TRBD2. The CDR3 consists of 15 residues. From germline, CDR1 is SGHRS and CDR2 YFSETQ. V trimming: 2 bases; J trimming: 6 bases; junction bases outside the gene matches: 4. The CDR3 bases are TGCGCCAGCAGCTTTGGGACTAGCGGACGCAATGAGCAGTTCTTC. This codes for CASSFGTSGRNEQFF.

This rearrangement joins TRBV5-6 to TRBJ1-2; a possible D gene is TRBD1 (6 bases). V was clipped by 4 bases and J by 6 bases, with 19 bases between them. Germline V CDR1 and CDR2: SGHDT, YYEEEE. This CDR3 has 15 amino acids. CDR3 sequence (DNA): TGTGCCAGCAGCCCCCAGGCAACAGGGAGTAATGGCTACACCTTC. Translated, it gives CASSPQATGSNGYTF.

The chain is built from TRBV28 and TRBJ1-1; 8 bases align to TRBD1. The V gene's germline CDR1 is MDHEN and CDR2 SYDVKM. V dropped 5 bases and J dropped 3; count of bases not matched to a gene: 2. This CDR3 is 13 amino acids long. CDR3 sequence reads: CASSVQGDTEAFF. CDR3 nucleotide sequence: TGTGCCAGCAGTGTACAGGGGGACACTGAAGCTTTCTTT.

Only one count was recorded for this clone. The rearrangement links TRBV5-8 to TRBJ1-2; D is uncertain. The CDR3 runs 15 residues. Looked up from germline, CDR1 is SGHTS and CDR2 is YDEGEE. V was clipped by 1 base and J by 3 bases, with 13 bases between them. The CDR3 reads CASSLYTESDYGYTF. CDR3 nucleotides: TGTGCCAGCAGCTTGTACACCGAATCCGACTATGGCTACACCTTC.

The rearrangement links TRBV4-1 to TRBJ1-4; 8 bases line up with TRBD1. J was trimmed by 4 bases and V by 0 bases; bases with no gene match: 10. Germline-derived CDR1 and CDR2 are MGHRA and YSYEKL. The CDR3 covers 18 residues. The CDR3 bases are TGCGCCAGCAGCCAAGACCGAGACGGGACAGGATATAATGAAAAACTGTTTTTT. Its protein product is CASSQDRDGTGYNEKLFF.

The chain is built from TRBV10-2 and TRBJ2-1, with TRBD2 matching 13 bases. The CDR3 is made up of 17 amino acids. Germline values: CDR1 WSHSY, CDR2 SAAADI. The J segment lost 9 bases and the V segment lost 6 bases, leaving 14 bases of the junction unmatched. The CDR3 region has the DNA TGCGCCAGCAGCGAACTAGCGGGGGGGCCAGTACCTGGTGAGCAGTTCTTC. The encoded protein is CASSELAGGPVPGEQFF.

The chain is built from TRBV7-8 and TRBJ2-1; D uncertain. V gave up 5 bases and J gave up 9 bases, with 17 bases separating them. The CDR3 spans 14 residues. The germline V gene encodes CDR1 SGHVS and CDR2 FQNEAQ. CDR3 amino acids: CASSPSRESVEQFF. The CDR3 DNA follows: TGTGCCAGCAGCCCATCCCGCGAGTCGGTTGAGCAGTTCTTC.

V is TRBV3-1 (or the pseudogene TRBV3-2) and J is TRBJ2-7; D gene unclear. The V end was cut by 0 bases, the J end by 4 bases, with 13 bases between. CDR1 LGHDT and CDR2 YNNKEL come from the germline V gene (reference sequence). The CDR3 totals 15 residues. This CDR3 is CASSQEPSPWYEQYF. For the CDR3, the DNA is TGTGCCAGCAGCCAAGAACCGAGCCCCTGGTACGAGCAGTACTTC.

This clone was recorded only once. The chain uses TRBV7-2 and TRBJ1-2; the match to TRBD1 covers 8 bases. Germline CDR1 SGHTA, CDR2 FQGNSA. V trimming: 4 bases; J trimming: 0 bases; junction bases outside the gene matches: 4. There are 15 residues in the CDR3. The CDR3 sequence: CASSSRTGSNYGYTF. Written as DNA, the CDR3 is TGTGCCAGCAGCTCGCGGACAGGGTCTAACTATGGCTACACCTTC.

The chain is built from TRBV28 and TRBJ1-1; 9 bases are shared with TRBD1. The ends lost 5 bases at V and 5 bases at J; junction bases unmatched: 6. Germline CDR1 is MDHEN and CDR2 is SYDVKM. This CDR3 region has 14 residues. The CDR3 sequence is CASSARTGATEAFF. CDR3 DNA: TGTGCCAGCAGTGCCCGGACAGGGGCGACTGAAGCTTTCTTT.

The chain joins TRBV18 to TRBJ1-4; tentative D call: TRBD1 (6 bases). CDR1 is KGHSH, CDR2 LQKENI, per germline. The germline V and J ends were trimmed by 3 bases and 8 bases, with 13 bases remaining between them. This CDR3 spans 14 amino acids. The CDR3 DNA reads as TGTGCCAGCTCACCCGACAGGTCAGGGGAAAAACTGTTTTTT. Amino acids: CASSPDRSGEKLFF.

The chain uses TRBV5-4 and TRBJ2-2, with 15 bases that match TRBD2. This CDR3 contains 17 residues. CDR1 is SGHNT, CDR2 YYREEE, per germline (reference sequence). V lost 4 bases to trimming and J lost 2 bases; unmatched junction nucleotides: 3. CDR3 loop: CASSGLAGGANTGELFF. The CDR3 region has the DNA TGTGCCAGCAGCGGACTAGCGGGGGGGGCTAACACCGGGGAGCTGTTTTTT.

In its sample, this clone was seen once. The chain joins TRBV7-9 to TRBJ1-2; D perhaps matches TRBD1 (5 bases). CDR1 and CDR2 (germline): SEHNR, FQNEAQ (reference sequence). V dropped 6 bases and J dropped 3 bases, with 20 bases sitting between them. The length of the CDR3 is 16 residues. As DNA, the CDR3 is TGTGCCAGCAGTTCTTTAGCGGGGCGACAAGACTATGGCTACACCTTC. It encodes CASSSLAGRQDYGYTF.

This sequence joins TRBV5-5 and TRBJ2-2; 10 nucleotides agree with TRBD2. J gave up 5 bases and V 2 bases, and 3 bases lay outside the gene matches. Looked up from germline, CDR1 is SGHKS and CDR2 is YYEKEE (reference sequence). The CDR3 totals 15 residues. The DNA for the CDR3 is TGTGCCAGCAGCTTTCCAGCGGGGGGGACCGGGGAGCTGTTTTTT. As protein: CASSFPAGGTGELFF.

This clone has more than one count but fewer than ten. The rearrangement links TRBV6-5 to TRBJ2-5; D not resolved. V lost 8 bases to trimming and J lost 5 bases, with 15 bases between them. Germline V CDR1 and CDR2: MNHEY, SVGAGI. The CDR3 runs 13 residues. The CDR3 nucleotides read TGTGCCAGCTCGTGGGCAAAAATGGAGACCCAGTACTTC. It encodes CASSWAKMETQYF.